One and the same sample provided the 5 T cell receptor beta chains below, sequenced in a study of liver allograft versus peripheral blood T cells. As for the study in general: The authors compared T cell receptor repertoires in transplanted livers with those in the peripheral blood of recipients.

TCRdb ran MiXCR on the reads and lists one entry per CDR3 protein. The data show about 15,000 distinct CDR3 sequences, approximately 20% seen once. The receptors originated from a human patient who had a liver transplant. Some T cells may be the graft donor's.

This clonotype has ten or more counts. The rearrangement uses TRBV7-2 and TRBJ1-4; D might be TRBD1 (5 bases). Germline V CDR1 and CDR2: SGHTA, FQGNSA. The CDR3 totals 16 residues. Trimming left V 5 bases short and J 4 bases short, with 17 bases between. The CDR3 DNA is TGTGCCAGCAGCCCCGGGGACTACTCATATAATGAAAAACTGTTTTTT. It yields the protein CASSPGDYSYNEKLFF.

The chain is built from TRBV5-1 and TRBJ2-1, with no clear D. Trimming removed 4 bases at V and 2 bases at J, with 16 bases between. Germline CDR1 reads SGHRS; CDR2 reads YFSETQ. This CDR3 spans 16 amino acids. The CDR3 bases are TGCGCCAGCAGCCCCCCAGGTTCGGTCCCCTACAATGAGCAGTTCTTC. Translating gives CASSPPGSVPYNEQFF.

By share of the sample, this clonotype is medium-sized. In nucleotides, the CDR3 is TGTGCCAGCTCAGATCCTAGTGGCACAGATACGCAGTATTTT. This sequence encodes CASSDPSGTDTQYF. V and J are TRBV18 and TRBJ2-3; D gene uncertain. Germline V CDR1 and CDR2: KGHSH, LQKENI. Trimming took off 5 bases at V and 1 base at J, with 10 bases between the two ends. This CDR3 comprises 14 residues.

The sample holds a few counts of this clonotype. The CDR3 spells CATVGGVGNEQFF. CDR3 sequence (DNA): TGTGCCACTGTAGGGGGGGTAGGCAATGAGCAGTTCTTC. The V call is TRBV10-3, the J call TRBJ2-1, with D possibly being TRBD2 (7 bases). V was pared by 10 bases and J by 6 bases, with 16 bases between. The CDR3 covers 13 residues. Germline CDR1 is ENHRY and CDR2 is SYGVKD.

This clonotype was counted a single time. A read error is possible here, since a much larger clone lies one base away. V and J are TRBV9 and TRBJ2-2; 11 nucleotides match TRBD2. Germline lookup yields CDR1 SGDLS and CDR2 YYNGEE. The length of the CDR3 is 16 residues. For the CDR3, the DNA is TGTGCCAGCAGCACGGGGACTAGCGGATACACCGGGGAGCTGTTATTT. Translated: CASSTGTSGYTGELLF.